This T cell receptor (beta chain) derives from a study of radiation and T cells in renal cell carcinoma. Findings and limits, study-wide: No pretreatment tumor biopsies were available for baseline clonotypes. Top 100 clonotypes averaged about 54% in irradiated versus 43% in nephrectomy-only tumors. Compared with controls, irradiated tumors had more, larger dominant CDR3 motifs.

Worth noting for this clone: The antigen remains unidentified.

In germline, CDR1 is MGHRA, CDR2 YSYEKL. This CDR3 is built from 15 residues. V lost 4 bases to trimming and J lost 3 bases; unmatched junction nucleotides: 7. Repertoires were generated with immunoSEQ multiplex PCR, while TCRdb's copy carries only in-frame clones and drops some. Among about 20,000 clones listed, approximately 60% were seen once. Treatment noted: 15 Gy SBRT to primary tumor, nephrectomy 4 weeks later. Nephrectomy followed 15 Gy stereotactic body radiation by 4 weeks. The clonotype comes from a woman in her 70s with renal cell carcinoma. The sample consisted of tumor tissue, taken from a patient whose treatment included radiotherapy and nephrectomy. The genes are TRBV4-1 and TRBJ2-7; 9 nucleotides agree with TRBD2. CDR3 sequence: CASSLLGSGSYEQYF. CDR3 DNA: TGCGCCAGCAGCCTTTTAGGTAGCGGGAGCTACGAGCAGTACTTC.